The entry below gives a single T cell receptor beta chain sequence along with its context. Unique molecular identifiers were used in preparing the TCRbeta library. MiXCR, applied by TCRdb to the PCR reads, yields one record per CDR3 protein. The sample shows about 640,000 distinct CDR3 sequences, 10% to 15% of them seen only once. The sample belongs to a study of T-cell reconstitution after alpha-beta-depleted transplantation in children. The CDR3 has 15 amino acids. Germline loops: CDR1 DFQATT, CDR2 SNEGSKA (reference sequence). The V segment lost 3 bases and the J segment 4 bases; nucleotides outside the gene matches: 4.

The rearrangement joins TRBV20-1 to TRBJ2-3; 13 nucleotides align to TRBD2. The receptor was isolated from a male patient between 5 and 17 years old who had a stem cell transplant for acute myeloid leukemia, so the T cells may come from the graft donor. The sample was PBMCs, mostly from graft donor cells, taken 360 days after TCRalphabeta/CD19-depleted stem cell transplant. Here the CDR3 DNA reads TGCAGTGCTAGGGGGACTAGCGGGACATCAGATACGCAGTATTTT. It is translated as CSARGTSGTSDTQYF.